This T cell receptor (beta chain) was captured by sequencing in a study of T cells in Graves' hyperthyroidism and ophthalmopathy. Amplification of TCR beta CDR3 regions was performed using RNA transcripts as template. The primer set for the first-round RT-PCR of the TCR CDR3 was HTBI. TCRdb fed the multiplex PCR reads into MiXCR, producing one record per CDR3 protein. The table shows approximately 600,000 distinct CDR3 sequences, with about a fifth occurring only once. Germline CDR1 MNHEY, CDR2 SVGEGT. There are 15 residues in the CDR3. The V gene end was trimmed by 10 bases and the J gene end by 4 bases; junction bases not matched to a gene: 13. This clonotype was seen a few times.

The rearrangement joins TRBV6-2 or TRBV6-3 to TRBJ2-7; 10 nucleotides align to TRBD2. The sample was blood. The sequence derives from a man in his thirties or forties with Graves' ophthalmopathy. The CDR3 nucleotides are TGTGCCACCAGCGGAGCGGGAGGGCCGGTGTACGAGCAGTACTTC. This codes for CATSGAGGPVYEQYF.